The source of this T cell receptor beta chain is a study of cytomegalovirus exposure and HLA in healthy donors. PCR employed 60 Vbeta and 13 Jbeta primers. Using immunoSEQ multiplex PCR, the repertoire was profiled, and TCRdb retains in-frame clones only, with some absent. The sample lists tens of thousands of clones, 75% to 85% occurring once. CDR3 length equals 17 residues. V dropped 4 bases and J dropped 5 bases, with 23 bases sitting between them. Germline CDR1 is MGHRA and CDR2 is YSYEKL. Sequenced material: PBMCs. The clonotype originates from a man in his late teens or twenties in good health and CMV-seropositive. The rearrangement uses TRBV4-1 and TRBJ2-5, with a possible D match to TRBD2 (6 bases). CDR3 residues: CASSRTGRGTAGETQYF. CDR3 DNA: TGCGCCAGCAGCCGAACAGGCCGCGGGACCGCGGGCGAGACCCAGTACTTC.